These 14 T cell receptor beta chains originate from one sample sequenced in a study of T cell responses to AZD1222 COVID-19 vaccine. Here immunoSEQ multiplex PCR was the method, and the copy in TCRdb shows in-frame clones only, minus some. The sample carries 35,000 to 50,000 clones, around 88% recorded once. The sequencing used peripheral blood, collected 28 days after the second AZD1222 dose. The receptors were sampled from an adult who received the AZD1222 COVID-19 vaccine.

The genes are TRBV6-1 and TRBJ2-5; 14 nucleotides align to TRBD2. Trimming cost V 3 bases and J 5 bases; bases outside gene matches: 5. This CDR3 is 16 amino acids long. Germline CDR1 reads MNHNS; CDR2 reads SASEGT. CDR3 sequence (DNA): TGTGCCAGCAGTGACCCCGGACTAGCGGGGGGTGAGACCCAGTACTTC. This gives the protein CASSDPGLAGGETQYF.

This clone was seen once. V usage is TRBV12-2 and J usage is TRBJ1-2; TRBD1 is taken as the D call from the table, unchecked against the DNA. TRBV12-2 is designated a pseudogene. This CDR3 is 14 amino acids long. For the CDR3, the DNA is TGTGCAAGTCGCTTAGCGCAGGTAAACTATGGCTACACCTTC. Its protein is CASRLAQVNYGYTF.

For this clone: The same CDR3 is also encoded by other DNA sequences in this sample. The rearrangement links TRBV11-3 to TRBJ2-3; D gene uncertain. CDR1 and CDR2 (germline): SGHNT, YENEEA. The CDR3 runs to 13 residues. V lost 2 bases to trimming and J lost 1 base, with 4 bases between them. In nucleotides, the CDR3 is TGTGCCAGCAGCTTATCGCGCACAGATACGCAGTATTTT. Translated, it gives CASSLSRTDTQYF.

V and J are TRBV11-3 and TRBJ2-7; 7 nucleotides agree with TRBD1. The CDR3 contains 14 residues. After removal of 5 bases from V and 0 bases from J, the junction contained 4 bases not matched to a gene. CDR1 and CDR2 (germline): SGHNT, YENEEA. The CDR3 nucleotides read TGTGCCAGCAGCCTCTACAGGGGCTCCTACGAGCAGTACTTC. Amino acid sequence: CASSLYRGSYEQYF.

This clone was observed once. The CDR3 reads CATAEDRGGQPQHF. The DNA of the CDR3 is TGTGCCACTGCTGAGGACAGGGGGGGCCAGCCCCAGCATTTT. The chain employs TRBV10-3 and TRBJ1-5, with 10 nucleotides matching TRBD1. From germline, CDR1 is ENHRY and CDR2 SYGVKD. The CDR3 contains 14 residues. Trimming cost V 10 bases and J 7 bases; bases outside gene matches: 10.

The chain joins TRBV4-2 to TRBJ1-5; D is unclear. Looked up from germline, CDR1 is LGHNA and CDR2 is YNFKEQ. The CDR3 totals 15 residues. Deletions cut 0 bases from V and 3 bases from J, with 9 bases between. In DNA, the CDR3 is TGTGCCAGCAGCCAAGACCGGAACCCCAATCAGCCCCAGCATTTT. Translated: CASSQDRNPNQPQHF.

The chain is built from TRBV7-9 and TRBJ2-2; D remains ambiguous. V gave up 2 bases and J gave up 0 bases, with 7 bases separating them. CDR3 length: 15 amino acids. Germline V lookup: CDR1 SEHNR, CDR2 FQNEAQ (reference sequence). Here the CDR3 DNA reads TGTGCCAGCAGCTTAATCACCCCGAACACCGGGGAGCTGTTTTTT. Translating gives CASSLITPNTGELFF. Looking up the rest from reference TRBV7-9 and TRBJ2-2 gives the full variable domain: DTGVSQNPRHKITKRGQNVTFRCDPISEHNRLYWYRQTLGQGPEFLTYFQNEAQLEKSRLLSDRFSAERPKGSFSTLEIQRTEQGDSAMYLCASSLITPNTGELFFGEGSRLTVL.

This chain connects TRBV19 to TRBJ1-2; 8 bases line up with TRBD1. Germline CDR1 reads LNHDA; CDR2 reads SQIVND (reference sequence). The CDR3 has 12 amino acids. V shed 10 bases, J shed 4 bases, and the junction held 5 bases outside the gene matches. The CDR3 sequence: CATLTGAYGYTF. The DNA for the CDR3 is TGTGCCACCTTGACAGGGGCCTATGGCTACACCTTC.

V is TRBV27 and J is TRBJ1-1, with TRBD1 matching 7 bases. V was clipped by 6 bases and J by 4 bases; unmatched bases: 20. Per the germline V gene, CDR1 is MNHEY and CDR2 is SMNVEV (reference sequence). The CDR3 covers 18 residues. The chain's CDR3 is CASSHNPRDRARFTEAFF. The DNA for the CDR3 is TGTGCCAGCAGCCATAACCCCCGCGACAGGGCTCGGTTCACTGAAGCTTTCTTT.

This clone was picked up a small number of times. The rearrangement links TRBV5-1 to TRBJ1-4; 9 bases are shared with TRBD1. The CDR3 runs 15 residues. J lost 7 bases, V lost 0 bases, and 4 bases had no gene match. Germline CDR1 SGHRS, CDR2 YFSETQ. CDR3 DNA sequence: TGCGCCAGCAGCTTGGAAGGGACAGGGTTTGAAAAACTGTTTTTT. This codes for CASSLEGTGFEKLFF.

This sequence joins TRBV9 and TRBJ1-4; 9 bases map to TRBD1. Per germline, CDR1 SGDLS and CDR2 YYNGEE. This CDR3 is built from 15 residues. J was trimmed by 8 bases and V by 3 bases; bases with no gene match: 8. CDR3 loop: CASSASGQGLEKLFF. DNA of the CDR3: TGTGCCAGCAGCGCCTCGGGACAGGGATTAGAAAAACTGTTTTTT.

This chain joins TRBV7-8 and TRBJ1-3; 7 bases agree with TRBD1. The CDR3 spans 16 residues. Germline V gene data show CDR1 as SGHVS and CDR2 as FQNEAQ. Trimming removed 0 bases from V and 2 bases from J; junction bases left unmatched: 4. The CDR3, as DNA: TGTGCCAGCAGCTTAGCTGGGACAGCAACTGGAAACACCATATATTTT. Translation: CASSLAGTATGNTIYF.

The chain links TRBV9 to TRBJ2-7, with 10 bases aligning to TRBD1. CDR3 length: 15 amino acids. The V gene end was trimmed by 0 bases and the J gene end by 5 bases; junction bases not matched to a gene: 5. Germline CDR1 SGDLS, CDR2 YYNGEE. The CDR3 region is CASSVGDRGRNEQYF. In DNA, the CDR3 is TGTGCCAGCAGCGTAGGGGACAGGGGCCGGAACGAGCAGTACTTC.

The chain is built from TRBV9 and TRBJ2-1; tentatively, D is TRBD2 (5 bases). This CDR3 comprises 15 residues. Germline CDR1 SGDLS, CDR2 YYNGEE. V lost 0 bases, J lost 8 bases, and 15 bases lay in between. CDR3 in DNA: TGTGCCAGCAGCGTAGACTGGGCGGGCCCAGATGAGCAGTTCTTC. It is translated as CASSVDWAGPDEQFF.